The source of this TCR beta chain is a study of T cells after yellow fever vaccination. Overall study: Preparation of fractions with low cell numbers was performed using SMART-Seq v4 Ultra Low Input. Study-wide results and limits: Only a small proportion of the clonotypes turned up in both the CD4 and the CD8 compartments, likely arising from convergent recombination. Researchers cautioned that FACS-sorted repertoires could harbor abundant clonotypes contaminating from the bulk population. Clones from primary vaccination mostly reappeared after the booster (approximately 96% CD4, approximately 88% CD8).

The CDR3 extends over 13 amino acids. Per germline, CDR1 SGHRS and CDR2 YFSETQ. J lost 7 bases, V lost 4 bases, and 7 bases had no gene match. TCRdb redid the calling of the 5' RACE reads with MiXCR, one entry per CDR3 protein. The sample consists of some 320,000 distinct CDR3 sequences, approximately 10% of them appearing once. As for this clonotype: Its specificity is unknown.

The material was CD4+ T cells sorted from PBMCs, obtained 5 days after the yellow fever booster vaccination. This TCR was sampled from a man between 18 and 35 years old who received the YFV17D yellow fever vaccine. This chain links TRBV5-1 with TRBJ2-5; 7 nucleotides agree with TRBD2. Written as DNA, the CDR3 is TGCGCCAGCAGCAGGGGACTATGGGGGACCCAGTACTTC. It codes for CASSRGLWGTQYF.